The sequence of this TCR beta chain was determined in a study of CD8+ T cells in alopecia areata. Study-wide background: Each day, treated patients took oral tofacitinib twice, at 5 to 10 mg per dose.

Extraction and reverse transcription of RNA yielded cDNA as the sequencing template. The assay was immunoSEQ multiplex PCR, and TCRdb's table has in-frame clones only and misses some. The sample includes 85,000 to 110,000 clones, about nine tenths of them seen just once. The treatment: oral pan-JAK inhibitor, 5-10 mg twice daily. Sorted populations comprised CD4+ and CD8+ T cells obtained from PBMCs. About this clone itself: Antigen specificity is unknown.

The CDR3 totals 14 residues. CDR1 and CDR2 from the germline V gene are SGHDT and YYEEEE. Between the trimmed V and J ends, which lost 0 bases and 0 bases, there was a span of 7 bases. Overall study findings and caveats: Affected scalp, especially in alopecia totalis/universalis, had a higher clonality than normal scalp did. Researchers say the link of baseline CD8+ expansion to response remains uncertain, with one nonresponder.

V and J are TRBV5-6 and TRBJ2-7, with D maybe TRBD1 (6 bases). The TCR originated in a human donor with alopecia areata. Sequencing was performed on CD8+ T cells sorted from blood, taken between weeks 30 and 35, from a patient treated with tofacitinib. CDR3 nucleotides: TGTGCCAGCAGCTTGGGGGACACCTCCTACGAGCAGTACTTC. Translated, it gives CASSLGDTSYEQYF.